This T cell receptor (beta chain) was captured in a study of T cells after yellow fever vaccination. The wider study: The authors prepared low-cell-number fractions using SMART-Seq v4 Ultra Low Input.

The CDR3 is 15 amino acids. CDR1 KGHDR and CDR2 SFDVKD come from the germline V gene. With 5 bases removed from V and 4 bases from J, the gap between germline ends came to 16 bases. The study made its TCR cDNA through 5'RACE template switching. That step introduced a universal primer site along with UMIs. TCRdb itself ran the 5' RACE reads through MiXCR, one entry per CDR3 protein. Altogether hundreds of thousands of distinct CDR3 sequences are present, approximately 3.9% being singletons, with the ten largest covering 23%. Only a few counts were recorded for this clonotype. J is TRBJ2-5 and V is TRBV24-1, with D possibly matching TRBD1 (6 bases). Sequencing used PBMCs, obtained on the day of the yellow fever booster vaccination. The sequence derives from a man aged 18 to 29 who received the YFV17D yellow fever vaccine. The CDR3 loop is CATSAPERGSETQYF. The DNA of the CDR3 is TGTGCCACCAGTGCCCCTGAGAGGGGGTCAGAGACCCAGTACTTC.